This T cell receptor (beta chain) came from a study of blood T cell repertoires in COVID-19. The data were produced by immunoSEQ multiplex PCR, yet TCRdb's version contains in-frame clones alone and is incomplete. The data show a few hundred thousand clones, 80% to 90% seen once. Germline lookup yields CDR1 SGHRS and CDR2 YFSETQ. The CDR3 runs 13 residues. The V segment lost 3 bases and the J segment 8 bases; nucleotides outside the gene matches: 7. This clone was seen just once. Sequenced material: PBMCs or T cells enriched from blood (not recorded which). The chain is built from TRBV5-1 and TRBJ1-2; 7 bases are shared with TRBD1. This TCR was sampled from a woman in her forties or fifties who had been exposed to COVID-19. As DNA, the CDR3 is TGCGCCAGCAGCTGGAGACAGGGCCCCGGCTACACCTTC. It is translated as CASSWRQGPGYTF.